This TCR beta chain derives from a study of blood T cells in healthy people across ages. The extraction recovered at least 6 micrograms of total RNA per sample. Through a sample-barcoded 5' primer and a J-beta primer mix, a second PCR was run for roughly 7 to 12 cycles. In TCRdb, the 5' RACE reads were re-called with MiXCR into one record per CDR3 protein. The data contain 1.2 million to 1.5 million distinct CDR3 sequences, almost 60% of them singletons. The CDR3 extends over 12 amino acids. Germline V gene lookup returns CDR1 SNHLY and CDR2 FYNNEI. The genes are TRBV2 and TRBJ2-7; 9 nucleotides match TRBD1. Sequencing used blood. The clonotype originates from a young man in good health. In DNA, the CDR3 is TGTGCACTGGGACAGGGCGCCTACGAGCAGTACTTC. As protein: CALGQGAYEQYF.